Following are 16 T cell receptor beta chains from one sample sequenced in a study of T-cell memory formation after mild COVID-19. One entry per CDR3 protein results from TCRdb running MiXCR on the 5' RACE reads. Of 92,000 or so distinct CDR3 sequences in the sample, more than 12% were seen once. The source material was PBMCs or a T cell subset sorted from them (not recorded which). These receptors came from a man in his late teens or twenties who had mild COVID-19 (a few samples of this study predate the infection). Cell type and time point are not known.

Of note for this clonotype: The junction does not match germline at one end; this may be a read error. DNA of the CDR3: TGTGCCAGCAGTTTATCCGGGGGGGCCCTCTTATCTTTT. Amino acid sequence: CASSLSGGALLSF. The chain couples TRBV28 to TRBJ2-3; 8 bases line up with TRBD2. Germline V gives CDR1 MDHEN, CDR2 SYDVKM. This CDR3 comprises 13 residues.

The chain uses TRBV6-5 and TRBJ2-1; tentatively, D is TRBD1 (5 bases). Germline values: CDR1 MNHEY, CDR2 SVGAGI. The CDR3 loop spans 15 amino acids. V dropped 4 bases and J dropped 5 bases, with 15 bases sitting between them. The CDR3 reads CASSSTGSSNNEQFF. The CDR3 DNA sequence: TGTGCCAGCAGTTCTACAGGCAGTTCCAACAATGAGCAGTTCTTC.

This clonotype was seen a few times. This chain connects TRBV6-5 to TRBJ2-2; 7 nucleotides line up with TRBD2. Unmatched junction bases numbered 8, after V lost 6 bases and J lost 1 base. This CDR3 has 16 residues. Germline loops: CDR1 MNHEY, CDR2 SVGAGI. This CDR3 reads CASSLAAGLNTGELFF. The CDR3 nucleotides read TGTGCCAGCAGCCTCGCAGCGGGGTTGAACACCGGGGAGCTGTTTTTT.

The chain carries TRBV15 and TRBJ1-5; D perhaps matches TRBD1 (6 bases). The germline gives CDR1 LNHNV, CDR2 YYDKDF (reference sequence). The CDR3 runs to 12 residues. V was trimmed by 5 bases and J by 7 bases, leaving 9 bases between them. For the CDR3, the DNA is TGTGCCACCAGCCCACAGGGACAGCCCCAGCATTTT. As protein: CATSPQGQPQHF.

This clonotype was recorded a few times. The chain recombines TRBV7-9 with TRBJ1-1; possibly TRBD1 for D (6 bases). Germline CDR1 and CDR2: SEHNR and FQNEAQ (reference sequence). V was pared by 1 base and J by 5 bases, with 23 bases between. The CDR3 has 18 residues. The DNA of the CDR3 is TGTGCCAGCAGCTTAGGGATTCTCAGGGGACTAGGGGATACTGAAGCTTTCTTT. This sequence encodes CASSLGILRGLGDTEAFF.

This clonotype has just a few counts. One end of the junction does not line up with germline, which may come from a read error. This sequence joins TRBV4-3 and TRBJ1-4; D gene unclear. CDR3 length: 17 amino acids. CDR1 is LGHNA and CDR2 is YSLEER in the germline V gene. This CDR3 is CASSQDFSGRGREKLFF. CDR3 in DNA: TGCGCCAGCAGTCAAGATTTTTCAGGTCGAGGAAGGGAAAAACTGTTTTTT.

This clonotype was seen ten or more times. A read error may produce the germline difference seen at one junction end. This chain uses TRBV4-3 with TRBJ2-5; no definite D call. The CDR3 extends over 17 amino acids. In germline, CDR1 is LGHNA, CDR2 YSLEER. In DNA form, the CDR3 reads TGCGCCAGCAGCCAAGGATTAAAGGCAGCCTCCCAAGAGGCCCAGTACTTC. Translation: CASSQGLKAASQEAQYF.

This clonotype was detected only a few times. The chain employs TRBV6-2 or TRBV6-3 and TRBJ2-5; D is unclear. Trimming shortened V by 0 bases and J by 2 bases, and 13 bases separated the two germline ends. This CDR3 has 16 amino acids. The germline CDR1 and CDR2 sequences are MNHEY and SVGEGT. The CDR3 is CASSYSKIGNQETQYF. CDR3 bases: TGTGCCAGCAGTTACTCGAAGATTGGGAATCAAGAGACCCAGTACTTC.

This clonotype was seen at least ten times. V gene TRBV7-8 combines with J gene TRBJ1-1, with unresolved D. Trimming stripped 1 base from V and 6 bases from J, with 6 bases between. This CDR3 contains 12 residues. Germline CDR1 SGHVS, CDR2 FQNEAQ. Here the CDR3 reads CASSLDSAEAFF. For the CDR3, the DNA is TGTGCCAGCAGCTTAGATTCGGCTGAAGCTTTCTTT.

The CDR3 loop reads CASSATPGGRRGQFF. The CDR3 coding sequence is TGTGCCAGCAGCGCAACTCCAGGGGGCCGGAGGGGGCAGTTCTTC. The chain carries TRBV9 and TRBJ2-1, with 8 bases matching TRBD1. This CDR3 contains 15 residues. With 3 bases clipped from V and 12 bases from J, the junction kept 14 bases outside the gene matches. The V gene's germline CDR1 is SGDLS and CDR2 YYNGEE.

This rearrangement joins TRBV4-1 to TRBJ2-1; D gene unclear. Germline CDR1 and CDR2: MGHRA and YSYEKL. The CDR3 consists of 17 residues. V lost 0 bases and J lost 1, with 13 bases in between. This CDR3 reads CASSQENRVLSYNEQFF. The CDR3 region has the DNA TGCGCCAGCAGCCAAGAAAACAGAGTACTATCCTACAATGAGCAGTTCTTC.

V gene TRBV12-3 or TRBV12-4 combines with J gene TRBJ2-2; D is ambiguous. This CDR3 region has 17 residues. The V end was cut by 3 bases, the J end by 1 base, with 15 bases between. The CDR3 protein is CASSFLVYPENTGELFF. CDR3 coding DNA: TGTGCCAGCAGTTTTTTAGTTTACCCGGAGAACACCGGGGAGCTGTTTTTT.

This clonotype was counted only a few times. J is TRBJ2-4 and V is TRBV29-1; D ambiguous. CDR3 length equals 13 residues. Germline V gene sequence: CDR1 SQVTM, CDR2 ANQGSEA. The V and J ends lost 0 bases and 7 bases respectively, with 10 bases between them. The CDR3 here is CSVEEIAGNIQYF. In nucleotides, the CDR3 is TGCAGCGTTGAAGAAATCGCCGGGAACATTCAGTACTTC.

Ten or more counts support this clonotype. V gene TRBV12-3 or TRBV12-4 combines with J gene TRBJ1-3; no clear D. The CDR3 covers 16 residues. Trimming cost V 1 base and J 2 bases, with 12 bases left between them. The CDR3 DNA reads TGTGCCAGCAGTTTAGTAGGGCTTAGGACTGGAAACACCATATATTTT. Translation gives CASSLVGLRTGNTIYF.

This clonotype was seen more than once but under ten times. The genes are TRBV7-8 and TRBJ1-2; the D is unclear. This CDR3 has 17 amino acids. The V and J ends lost 5 bases and 4 bases respectively, with 23 bases between them. The germline CDR1 and CDR2 sequences are SGHVS and FQNEAQ. The CDR3 DNA follows: TGTGCCAGCAGCCAGACGGGGATGCGGGAGTGGGGCTATGGCTACACCTTC. Translation gives CASSQTGMREWGYGYTF.

This clonotype was seen only a few times. CDR3 sequence: CASSYVTGSEQYV. In DNA form, the CDR3 reads TGTGCCAGCAGTTACGTCACAGGGTCCGAGCAGTACGTC. V is TRBV6-2 or TRBV6-3 and J is TRBJ2-7, with D possibly being TRBD1 (6 bases). This CDR3 contains 13 residues. The V and J ends lost 2 bases and 6 bases respectively, with 11 bases between them. Germline lookup yields CDR1 MNHEY and CDR2 SVGEGT.